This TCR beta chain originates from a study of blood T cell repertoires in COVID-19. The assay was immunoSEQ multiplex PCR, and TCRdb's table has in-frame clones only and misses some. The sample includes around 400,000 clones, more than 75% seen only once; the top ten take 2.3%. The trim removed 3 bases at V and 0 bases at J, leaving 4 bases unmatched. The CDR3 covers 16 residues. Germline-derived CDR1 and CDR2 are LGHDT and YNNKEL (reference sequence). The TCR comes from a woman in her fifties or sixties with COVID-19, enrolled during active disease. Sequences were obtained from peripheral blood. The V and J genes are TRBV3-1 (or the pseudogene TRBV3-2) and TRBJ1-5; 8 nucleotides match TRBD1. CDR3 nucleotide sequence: TGTGCCAGCAGCCACGGGACAGGTCTTAGCAATCAGCCCCAGCATTTT. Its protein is CASSHGTGLSNQPQHF.